These T cell receptor beta chains were read from a single sample in a study of T-cell reconstitution after alpha-beta-depleted transplantation in children. TCRdb used MiXCR to reprocess the PCR reads, holding one entry per CDR3 protein. The sample shows more than 15,000 distinct CDR3 sequences, around 12% of them seen only once. The material was PBMCs, mostly from graft donor cells, obtained 180 days after TCRalphabeta/CD19-depleted stem cell transplant. Receptor source: a boy younger than two who had a stem cell transplant for Wiskott-Aldrich syndrome, so the T cells may come from the graft donor. Each CDR3 is given with its conserved first and last residue. A D gene is named only where the DNA matches it firmly. Clone size, where shown, is once, few, many, or a class for clones that have expanded.

TRBJ2-7 NA TRBV5-1 TRBD1 TGCGCCAGCAGTTCCTTACCAGGGGGCGCAAGCTACGAGCAGTACTTC CASSSLPGGASYEQYF
TRBJ1-6 many TRBV5-8 NA TGTGCCAGCAGCTTGTGGGGAGACAATTCACCCCTCCACTTT CASSLWGDNSPLHF
TRBJ2-7 medium-sized TRBV7-6 NA TGTGCCAGCAGCTTAGGGCCTAACTACGAGCAGTACTTC CASSLGPNYEQYF
TRBJ2-4 NA TRBV20-1 TRBD2 TGCAGTGCTAGAGACCCCGATAGCGGGATCAAAAACATTCAGTACTTC CSARDPDSGIKNIQYF
TRBJ2-2 many TRBV5-1 NA TGCGCCAGCAGCTTTAACAGGCCTATCCCGAACACCGGGGAGCTGTTTTTT CASSFNRPIPNTGELFF
TRBJ2-5 NA TRBV11-2 TRBD1 TGTGCCAGCAGCAAAACCTTGGGACAGCAAGAGACCCAGTACTTC CASSKTLGQQETQYF
TRBJ2-3 few TRBV5-5 NA TGTGCCAGCAGCTTGTGGGGCAGCACAGATACGCAGTATTTT CASSLWGSTDTQYF
TRBJ2-3 NA TRBV18 NA TGTGCCAGCTCCCCGCGGGGCGGTAGCACAGATACGCAGTATTTT CASSPRGGSTDTQYF
TRBJ1-1 few TRBV7-9 TRBD1 TGTGCCAGCAGCCCTAGGACAGGGGAAGCTTTCTTT CASSPRTGEAFF
TRBJ2-5 few TRBV7-6 NA TGTGCCAGCAGCTTAGGGACGGAAGAGACCCAGTACTTC CASSLGTEETQYF
TRBJ2-3 few TRBV20-1 NA TGCAGTGCTAGCAGCACAGATACGCAGTATTTT CSASSTDTQYF
TRBJ1-2 few TRBV7-9 NA TGTGCCAGCAGCGATTCCAGCTATGGCTACACCTTC CASSDSSYGYTF
TRBJ2-1 many TRBV9 TRBD2 TGTGCCAGCGCCCGGACTAGCGGGTCGATTACTGCCAATGAGCAGTTCTTC CASARTSGSITANEQFF
TRBJ2-3 many TRBV5-1 NA TGCGCCAGCAGCTTGGAACAGGGAAGGAGCACAGATACGCAGTATTTT CASSLEQGRSTDTQYF
TRBJ1-2 many TRBV29-1 NA TGCAGCGTCCTCATTACGCAGTATGGCTACACCTTC CSVLITQYGYTF
TRBJ2-5 many TRBV25-1 NA TGTGCCAGCAGTCCGGGGGCGAGAGAGACCCAGTACTTC CASSPGARETQYF
TRBJ1-1 many TRBV7-9 NA TGTGCCAGCAGCTACACACCACTAAACCCTCGGCTCACTGAAGCTTTCTTT CASSYTPLNPRLTEAFF
TRBJ2-1 few TRBV6-1 TRBD2 TGTGCCAGCACCACGGGACTAGCGGGACCATACAATGAGCAGTTCTTC CASTTGLAGPYNEQFF
TRBJ2-3 many TRBV13 NA TGTGCCTCCTGGGGGCTTGGGAGAGGAGATACGCAGTATTTT CASWGLGRGDTQYF
TRBJ2-5 many TRBV2 TRBD1 TGTGCCAGCAGTAGGGACAGCCAAGAGACCCAGTACTTC CASSRDSQETQYF
TRBJ1-1 NA TRBV12-3/TRBV12-4 NA TGTGCCAGTTCGACAGGCACCGTGAACACTGAAGCTTTCTTT CASSTGTVNTEAFF
TRBJ1-2 few TRBV6-1 TRBD1 TGTGCCAGCTGCCAGGGCAGGGGGAATGGCTACACCTTC CASCQGRGNGYTF
TRBJ2-3 many TRBV20-1 NA TGCAGTGCTACGCTAGGGTTTGGGGCAGATACGCAGTATTTT CSATLGFGADTQYF
TRBJ2-1 NA TRBV7-2 NA TGTGCCAGCAGCTTACTAAATGAGCAGTTCTTC CASSLLNEQFF
TRBJ1-5 NA TRBV20-1 TRBD1 TGCAGTGCTAGTCCCAGGACAGGGTTCCCCAATCAGCCCCAGCATTTT CSASPRTGFPNQPQHF
TRBJ1-4 many TRBV29-1 NA TGCAAGGGGGGCTACTCTAATGAAAAACTGTTTTTT CKGGYSNEKLFF
TRBJ2-5 few TRBV20-1 NA TGCAGTGCTAGTTATAGTACGGCTGAGGAGACCCAGTACTTC CSASYSTAEETQYF
TRBJ2-7 many TRBV29-1 TRBD2 TGCAGCGTTGGGACTAGCGGGAGTCTAAACGAGCAGTACTTC CSVGTSGSLNEQYF
TRBJ2-1 few TRBV14 NA TGTGCCAGCAGCCAAGATCTTGCTCGGTTCAATGAGCAGTTCTTC CASSQDLARFNEQFF
TRBJ1-1 few TRBV7-9 NA TGTGCCAGCAGCCAGGGGACGGGCCCTGAAGCTTTCTTT CASSQGTGPEAFF
TRBJ2-5 few TRBV12-3/TRBV12-4 NA TGTGCCAGCAGTCTAGGGACACACCAAGAGACCCAGTACTTC CASSLGTHQETQYF
TRBJ1-2 NA TRBV5-1 TRBD1 TGCGCCAGCAGCTTGGTTTTGGCAGGGGGCGCACGGTATGGCTACACCTTC CASSLVLAGGARYGYTF
TRBJ2-7 NA TRBV18 NA TGTGCCAGCTCACAAAGGGGGGCAGTCTCTCGCGAGCAGTACTTC CASSQRGAVSREQYF
TRBJ2-7 NA TRBV6-2/TRBV6-3 TRBD2 TGTGCCAGCAGTTACCACTTTTGGGGGGGCGAGCAGTACTTC CASSYHFWGGEQYF
TRBJ2-5 many TRBV3-1 NA TGTGCCAGCAGCTATAGTGGGCAGGGGACCCAGTACTTC CASSYSGQGTQYF
TRBJ2-7 NA TRBV2 NA TGTGCCAGCAGTGTGGCGGTTGGCGAGCAGTACTTC CASSVAVGEQYF
TRBJ2-2 few TRBV11-3 NA TGTGCCAGCAGCTTAGGGGACTCTCCGAACACCGGGGAGCTGTTTTTT CASSLGDSPNTGELFF
TRBJ2-7 NA TRBV27 TRBD2 TGTGCCAGCAGTTTGGGGGGGACGATCCCCTACGAGCAGTACTTC CASSLGGTIPYEQYF
TRBJ1-5 many TRBV24-1 NA TGTGCCACCAGTGGTGCTAGCAATCAGCCCCAGCATTTT CATSGASNQPQHF
TRBJ1-2 few TRBV10-2 TRBD1 TGCGCCAGCACGGAGACAGGGGGCACGGGGGGCTACACCTTC CASTETGGTGGYTF
TRBJ2-2 NA TRBV12-3/TRBV12-4 NA TGTGCCAGCAGACCGCCGGGACCACCAGGGACCGGGGAGCTGTTTTTT CASRPPGPPGTGELFF
TRBJ1-1 few TRBV5-4 NA TGTGCCAGCAGCTCCAAGCGGGCGGGCTTCACTGAAGCTTTCTTT CASSSKRAGFTEAFF
TRBJ1-1 many TRBV6-2/TRBV6-3 TRBD1 TGTGCCAGCACCGGACAGGGGGCGAACACTGAAGCTTTCTTT CASTGQGANTEAFF
TRBJ2-3 many TRBV28 NA TGTGCCAGCACTAGCACAGATACGCAGTATTTT CASTSTDTQYF
TRBJ2-5 NA TRBV9 NA TGTGCCAGCAGCGTCGGGGGCTCGGGTGGGACCCAGTACTTC CASSVGGSGGTQYF